Included here is one T cell receptor (beta chain) sequence, with context. The antigen is undetermined. This entry belongs to a study of a mutant IDH1 vaccine in newly diagnosed glioma. Study in general: Vaccination began 4-6 weeks post radiotherapy alone, or with temozolomide cycles. Before enrollment, the patients had been treated with radiotherapy alone, temozolomide alone, or both together. Most of them had received both.

Per germline, CDR1 SGHTA and CDR2 FQGNSA. V was pared by 5 bases and J by 6 bases, with 6 bases of the junction left unmatched. The CDR3 is made up of 13 amino acids. Assay: immunoSEQ multiplex PCR; the TCRdb copy retains only in-frame clones and omits some. Of tens of thousands of clones detected, 75% to 95% appear once; the ten largest clones hold 0.55% to 0.65%. Sample time point: week 5, during vaccination. What each vaccine dose contained was 300 ug of mutant IDH1 20-mer peptide, accompanied by topical imiquimod. New WHO grade 3 or 4 astrocytomas that were IDH1-mutant and ATRX-lost occurred in the donors.

The sequenced sample was PBMCs, obtained from a glioma patient whose treatment included an IDH1 peptide vaccine. The TCR was taken from a woman in her forties or fifties with glioma. The J gene is TRBJ2-7, the V gene TRBV7-2; TRBD1 matches 8 bases. This chain's CDR3 is CASSITTGVEQYF. The CDR3 coding sequence is TGTGCCAGCAGCATAACGACAGGGGTCGAGCAGTACTTC.